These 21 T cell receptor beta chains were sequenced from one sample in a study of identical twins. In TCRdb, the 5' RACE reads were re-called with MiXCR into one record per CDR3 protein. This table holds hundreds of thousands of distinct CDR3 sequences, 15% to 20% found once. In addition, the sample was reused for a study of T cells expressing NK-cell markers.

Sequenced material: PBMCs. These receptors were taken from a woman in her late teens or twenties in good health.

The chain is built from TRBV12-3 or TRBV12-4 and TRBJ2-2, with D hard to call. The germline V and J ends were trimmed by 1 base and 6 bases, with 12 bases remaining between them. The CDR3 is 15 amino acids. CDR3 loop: CASSLGGQLSGELFF. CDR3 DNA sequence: TGTGCCAGCAGTTTAGGAGGCCAGTTATCCGGGGAGCTGTTTTTT.

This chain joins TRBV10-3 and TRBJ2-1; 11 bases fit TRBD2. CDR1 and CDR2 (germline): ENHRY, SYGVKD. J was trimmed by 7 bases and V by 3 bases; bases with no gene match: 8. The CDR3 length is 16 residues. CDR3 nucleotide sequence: TGTGCCATCAGTGAACAACTAGCGGGAGAGGGGAATGAGCAGTTCTTC. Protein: CAISEQLAGEGNEQFF.

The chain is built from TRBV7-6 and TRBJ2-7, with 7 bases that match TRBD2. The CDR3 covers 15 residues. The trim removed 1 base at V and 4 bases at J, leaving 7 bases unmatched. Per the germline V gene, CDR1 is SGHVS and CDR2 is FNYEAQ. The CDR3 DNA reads TGTGCCAGCAGCTTAGTTGGCGGGGGTCAGTACGAGCAGTACTTC. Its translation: CASSLVGGGQYEQYF.

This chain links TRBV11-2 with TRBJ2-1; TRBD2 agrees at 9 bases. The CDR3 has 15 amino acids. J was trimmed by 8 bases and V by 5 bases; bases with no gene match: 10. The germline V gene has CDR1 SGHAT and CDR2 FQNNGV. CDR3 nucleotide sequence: TGTGCCAGCAGCCGACTGGCTAGCGGGAAATATGAGCAGTTCTTC. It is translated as CASSRLASGKYEQFF. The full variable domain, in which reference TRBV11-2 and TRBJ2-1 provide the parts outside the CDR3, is EAGVAQSPRYKIIEKRQSVAFWCNPISGHATLYWYQQILGQGPKLLIQFQNNGVVDDSQLPKDRFSAERLKGVDSTLKIQPAKLEDSAVYLCASSRLASGKYEQFFGPGTRLTVL.

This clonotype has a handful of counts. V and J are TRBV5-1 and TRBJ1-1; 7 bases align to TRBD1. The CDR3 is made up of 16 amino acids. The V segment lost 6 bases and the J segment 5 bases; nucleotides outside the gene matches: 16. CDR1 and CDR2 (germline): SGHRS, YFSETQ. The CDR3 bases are TGCGCCAGCATCAATGGGGCAGGGGGAACGTGGACTGAAGCTTTCTTT. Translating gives CASINGAGGTWTEAFF.

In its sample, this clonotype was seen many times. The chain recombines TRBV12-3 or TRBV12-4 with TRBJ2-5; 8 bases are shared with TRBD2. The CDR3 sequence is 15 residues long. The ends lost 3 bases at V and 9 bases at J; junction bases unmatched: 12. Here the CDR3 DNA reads TGTGCCAGCAGTTTCGCGAATAGCGGGGCTTTGGCCCAGTACTTC. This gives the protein CASSFANSGALAQYF.

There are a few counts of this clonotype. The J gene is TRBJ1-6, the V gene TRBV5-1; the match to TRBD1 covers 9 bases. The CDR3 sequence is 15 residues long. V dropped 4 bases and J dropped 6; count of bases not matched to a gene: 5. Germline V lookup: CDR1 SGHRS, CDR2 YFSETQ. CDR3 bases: TGCGCCAGCAGCATGACAGGGGGGAGTAATTCACCCCTCCACTTT. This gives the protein CASSMTGGSNSPLHF.

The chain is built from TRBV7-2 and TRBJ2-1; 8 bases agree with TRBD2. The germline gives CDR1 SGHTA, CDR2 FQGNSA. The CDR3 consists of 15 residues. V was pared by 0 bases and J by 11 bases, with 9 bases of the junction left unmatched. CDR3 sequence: CASSLARSSGNQQFF. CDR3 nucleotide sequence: TGTGCCAGCAGCTTAGCGCGAAGTAGCGGGAACCAGCAGTTCTTC.

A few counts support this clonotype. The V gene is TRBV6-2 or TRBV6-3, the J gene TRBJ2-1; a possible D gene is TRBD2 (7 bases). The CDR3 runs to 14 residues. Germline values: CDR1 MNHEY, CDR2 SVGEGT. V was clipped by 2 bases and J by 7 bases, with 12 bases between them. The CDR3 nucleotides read TGTGCCAGCAGTTACGGGGGGGCAGCGAATGAGCAGTTCTTC. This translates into CASSYGGAANEQFF.

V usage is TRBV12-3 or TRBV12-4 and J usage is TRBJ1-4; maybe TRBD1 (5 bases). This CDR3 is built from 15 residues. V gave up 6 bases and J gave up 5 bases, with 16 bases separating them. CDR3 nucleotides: TGTGCCAGCAGCAACAGCCAGGGTGTAAATGAAAAACTGTTTTTT. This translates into CASSNSQGVNEKLFF.

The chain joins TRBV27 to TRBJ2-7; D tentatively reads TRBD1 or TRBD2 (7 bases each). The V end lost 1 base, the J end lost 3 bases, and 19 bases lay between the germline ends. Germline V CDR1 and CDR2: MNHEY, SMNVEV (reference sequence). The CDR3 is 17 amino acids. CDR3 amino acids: CASSLWAGGGYSYEQYF. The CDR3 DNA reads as TGTGCCAGCAGTTTATGGGCAGGGGGAGGGTATAGCTACGAGCAGTACTTC.

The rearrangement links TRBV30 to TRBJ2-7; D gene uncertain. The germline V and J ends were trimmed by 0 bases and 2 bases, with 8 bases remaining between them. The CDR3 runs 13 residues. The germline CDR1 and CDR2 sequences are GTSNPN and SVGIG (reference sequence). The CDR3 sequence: CAWSVQPTYEQYF. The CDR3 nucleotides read TGTGCCTGGAGTGTACAACCAACCTACGAGCAGTACTTC.

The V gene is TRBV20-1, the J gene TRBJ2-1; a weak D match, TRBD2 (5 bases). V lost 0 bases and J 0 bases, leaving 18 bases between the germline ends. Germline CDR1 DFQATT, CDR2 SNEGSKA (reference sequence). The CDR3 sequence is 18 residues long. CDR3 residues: CSARDPPISGSSYNEQFF. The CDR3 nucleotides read TGCAGTGCTAGAGATCCCCCCATTTCGGGGAGCTCCTACAATGAGCAGTTCTTC.

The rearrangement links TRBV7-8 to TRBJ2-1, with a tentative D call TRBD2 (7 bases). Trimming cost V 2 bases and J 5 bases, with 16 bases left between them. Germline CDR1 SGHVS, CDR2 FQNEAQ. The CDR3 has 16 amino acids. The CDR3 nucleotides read TGTGCCAGCAGCTTAAGGGGGGGACGGAGTCACAATGAGCAGTTCTTC. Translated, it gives CASSLRGGRSHNEQFF.

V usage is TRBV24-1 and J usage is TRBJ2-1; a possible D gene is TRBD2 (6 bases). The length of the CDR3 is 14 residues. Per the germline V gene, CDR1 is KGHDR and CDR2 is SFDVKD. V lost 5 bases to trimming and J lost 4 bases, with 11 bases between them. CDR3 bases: TGTGCCACCAGTGTTAGCGGAGAATACAATGAGCAGTTCTTC. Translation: CATSVSGEYNEQFF.

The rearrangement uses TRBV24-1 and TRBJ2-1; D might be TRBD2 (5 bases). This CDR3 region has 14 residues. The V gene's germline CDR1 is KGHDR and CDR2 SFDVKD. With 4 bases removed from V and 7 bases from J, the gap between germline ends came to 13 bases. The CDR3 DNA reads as TGTGCCACCAGTGACCCGCGGGCATTGAATGAGCAGTTCTTC. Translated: CATSDPRALNEQFF.

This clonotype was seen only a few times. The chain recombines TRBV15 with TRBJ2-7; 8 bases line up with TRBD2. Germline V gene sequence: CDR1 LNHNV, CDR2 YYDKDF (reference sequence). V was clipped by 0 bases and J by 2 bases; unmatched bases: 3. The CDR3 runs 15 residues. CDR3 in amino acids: CATSRELAAAYEQYF. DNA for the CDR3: TGTGCCACCAGCAGAGAACTAGCGGCCGCCTACGAGCAGTACTTC.

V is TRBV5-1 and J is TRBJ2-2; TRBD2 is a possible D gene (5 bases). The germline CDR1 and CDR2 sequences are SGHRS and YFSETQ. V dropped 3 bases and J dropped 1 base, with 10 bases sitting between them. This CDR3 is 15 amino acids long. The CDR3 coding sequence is TGCGCCAGCAGCTCTAGCCCGGGGAACACCGGGGAGCTGTTTTTT. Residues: CASSSSPGNTGELFF. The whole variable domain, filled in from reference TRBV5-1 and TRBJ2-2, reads KAGVTQTPRYLIKTRGQQVTLSCSPISGHRSVSWYQQTPGQGLQFLFEYFSETQRNKGNFPGRFSGRQFSNSRSEMNVSTLELGDSALYLCASSSSPGNTGELFFGEGSRLTVL.

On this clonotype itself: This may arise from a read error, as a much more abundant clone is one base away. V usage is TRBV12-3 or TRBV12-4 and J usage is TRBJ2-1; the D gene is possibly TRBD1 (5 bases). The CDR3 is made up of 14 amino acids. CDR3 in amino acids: CASSSTDSYHEQFF. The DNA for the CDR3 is TGTGCCAGCTCATCGACAGACTCCTACCATGAGCAGTTCTTC.

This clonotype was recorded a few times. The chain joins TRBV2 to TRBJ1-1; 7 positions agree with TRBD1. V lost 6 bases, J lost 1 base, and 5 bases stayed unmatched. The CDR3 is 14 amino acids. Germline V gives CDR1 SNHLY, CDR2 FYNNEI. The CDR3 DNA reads TGTGCCAGCAGCGGGGACAGCACGAACACTGAAGCTTTCTTT. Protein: CASSGDSTNTEAFF.

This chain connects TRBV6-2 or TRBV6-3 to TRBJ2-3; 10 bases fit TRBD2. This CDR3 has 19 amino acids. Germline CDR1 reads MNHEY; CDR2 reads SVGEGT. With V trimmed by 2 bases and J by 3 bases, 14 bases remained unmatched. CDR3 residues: CASSYAASGSRMRTDTQYF. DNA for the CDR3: TGTGCCAGCAGTTACGCGGCTAGCGGGAGTCGGATGAGGACAGATACGCAGTATTTT.